This TCR beta chain was observed in a study of T cell changes during pregnancy in multiple sclerosis. The V gene end was trimmed by 0 bases and the J gene end by 3 bases; junction bases not matched to a gene: 8. Per germline, CDR1 LGHNA and CDR2 YNFKEQ. The CDR3 length is 17 residues. Profiled with immunoSEQ multiplex PCR; TCRdb holds only in-frame clones, not every one. The data show about 70,000 clones, around 94% seen once. This sequence originates from a female donor with multiple sclerosis, enrolled in a pregnancy study. Here the sequenced sample was peripheral blood, taken in the third trimester of pregnancy. The chain recombines TRBV4-2 with TRBJ2-7; 10 bases are shared with TRBD1. The CDR3 reads CASSQERGTGVLYEQYF. As DNA, the CDR3 is TGTGCCAGCAGCCAAGAAAGAGGGACAGGGGTACTCTACGAGCAGTACTTC.